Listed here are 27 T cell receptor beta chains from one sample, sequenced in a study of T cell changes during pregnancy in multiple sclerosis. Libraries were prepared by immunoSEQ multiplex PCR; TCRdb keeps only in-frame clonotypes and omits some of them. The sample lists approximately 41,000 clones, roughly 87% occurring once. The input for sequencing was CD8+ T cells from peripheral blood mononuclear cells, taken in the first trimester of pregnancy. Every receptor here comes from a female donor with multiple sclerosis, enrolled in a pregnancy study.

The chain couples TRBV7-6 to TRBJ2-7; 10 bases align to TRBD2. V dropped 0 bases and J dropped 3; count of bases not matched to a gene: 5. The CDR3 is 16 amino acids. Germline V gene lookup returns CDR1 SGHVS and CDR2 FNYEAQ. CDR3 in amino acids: CASSLARSGGVYEQYF. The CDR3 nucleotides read TGTGCCAGCAGCTTAGCCAGGAGCGGGGGGGTCTACGAGCAGTACTTC.

CDR3 sequence: CASSPQPGQGYFYGYTF. CDR3 bases: TGTGCCAGCAGCCCCCAACCCGGACAGGGCTACTTTTATGGCTACACCTTC. V and J are TRBV7-3 and TRBJ1-2; TRBD1 matches at 8 bases. The V gene's germline CDR1 is SGHTA and CDR2 FQGTGA. CDR3 length: 17 residues. Unmatched junction bases numbered 16, after V lost 5 bases and J lost 5 bases.

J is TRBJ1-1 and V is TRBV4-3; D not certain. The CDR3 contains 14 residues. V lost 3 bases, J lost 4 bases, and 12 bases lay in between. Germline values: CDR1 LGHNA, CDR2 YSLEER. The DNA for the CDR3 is TGCGCCAGCAGCCATAACGGTGGGAGCACTGAAGCTTTCTTT. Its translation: CASSHNGGSTEAFF.

This CDR3 reads CASSLSKSGQGRTGYTF. In nucleotides, the CDR3 is TGTGCCAGCAGTTTATCTAAATCCGGACAGGGCAGGACAGGCTACACCTTC. The chain links TRBV27 to TRBJ1-2; 8 bases are a match to TRBD1. V shed 0 bases, J shed 8 bases, and the junction held 14 bases outside the gene matches. Germline V gives CDR1 MNHEY, CDR2 SMNVEV (reference sequence). The CDR3 has 17 amino acids.

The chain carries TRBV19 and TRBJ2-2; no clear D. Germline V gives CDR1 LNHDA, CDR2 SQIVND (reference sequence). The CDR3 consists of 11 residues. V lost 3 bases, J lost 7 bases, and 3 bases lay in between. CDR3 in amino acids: CASSIVGELFF. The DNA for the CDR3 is TGTGCCAGTAGTATCGTCGGGGAGCTGTTTTTT.

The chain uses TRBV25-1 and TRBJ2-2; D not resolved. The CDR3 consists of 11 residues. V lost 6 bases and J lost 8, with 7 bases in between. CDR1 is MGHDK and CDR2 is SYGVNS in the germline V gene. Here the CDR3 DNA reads TGTGCCAGCAGCGTAATAGGGGAGCTGTTTTTT. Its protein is CASSVIGELFF.

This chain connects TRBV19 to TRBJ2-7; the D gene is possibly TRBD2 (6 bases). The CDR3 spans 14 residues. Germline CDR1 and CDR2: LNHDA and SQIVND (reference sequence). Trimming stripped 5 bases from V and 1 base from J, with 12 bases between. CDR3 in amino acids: CASSRGSTSYEQYF. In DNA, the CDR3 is TGTGCCAGTAGTCGGGGGAGTACGTCCTACGAGCAGTACTTC.

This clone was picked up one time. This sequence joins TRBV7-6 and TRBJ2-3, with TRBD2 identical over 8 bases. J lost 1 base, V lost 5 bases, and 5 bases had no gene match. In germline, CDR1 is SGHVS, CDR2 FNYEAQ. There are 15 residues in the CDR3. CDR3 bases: TGTGCCAGCAGCCCGGGGGGGGCAGGCACAGATACGCAGTATTTT. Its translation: CASSPGGAGTDTQYF.

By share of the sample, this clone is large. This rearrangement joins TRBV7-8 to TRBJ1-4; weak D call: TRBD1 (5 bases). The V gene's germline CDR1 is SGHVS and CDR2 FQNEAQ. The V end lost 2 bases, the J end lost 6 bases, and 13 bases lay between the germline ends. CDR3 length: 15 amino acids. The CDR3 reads CASSLLEQVDEKLFF. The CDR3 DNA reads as TGTGCCAGCAGCTTACTCGAACAGGTGGATGAAAAACTGTTTTTT.

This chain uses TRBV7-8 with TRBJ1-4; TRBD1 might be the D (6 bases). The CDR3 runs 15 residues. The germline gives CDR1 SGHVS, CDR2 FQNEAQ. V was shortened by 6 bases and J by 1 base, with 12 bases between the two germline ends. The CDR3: CASSDQTGTNEKLFF. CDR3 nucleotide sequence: TGTGCCAGCAGTGATCAGACAGGAACTAATGAAAAACTGTTTTTT.

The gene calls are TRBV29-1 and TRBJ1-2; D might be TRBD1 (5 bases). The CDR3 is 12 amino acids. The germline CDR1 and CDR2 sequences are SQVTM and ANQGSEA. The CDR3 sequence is CRGGAPLNGYTF. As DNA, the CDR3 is TGCAGGGGAGGGGCCCCATTGAATGGCTACACCTTC. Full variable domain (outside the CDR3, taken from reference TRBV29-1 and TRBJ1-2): SAVISQKPSRDICQRGTSLTIQCQVDSQVTMMFWYRQQPGQSLTLIATANQGSEATYESGFVIDKFPISRPNLTFSTLTVSNMSPEDSSIYLCRGGAPLNGYTFGSGTRLTVV.

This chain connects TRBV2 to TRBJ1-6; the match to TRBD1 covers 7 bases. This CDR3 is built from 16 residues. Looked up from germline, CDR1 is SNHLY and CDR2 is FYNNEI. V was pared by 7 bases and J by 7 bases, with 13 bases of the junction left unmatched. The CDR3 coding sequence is TGTGCCAGCAAAGGGCTCCGGCCAGGGGGGAATTCACCCCTCCACTTT. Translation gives CASKGLRPGGNSPLHF. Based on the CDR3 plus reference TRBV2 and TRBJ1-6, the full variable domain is EPEVTQTPSHQVTQMGQEVILRCVPISNHLYFYWYRQILGQKVEFLVSFYNNEISEKSEIFDDQFSVERPDGSNFTLKIRSTKLEDSAMYFCASKGLRPGGNSPLHFGNGTRLTVT.

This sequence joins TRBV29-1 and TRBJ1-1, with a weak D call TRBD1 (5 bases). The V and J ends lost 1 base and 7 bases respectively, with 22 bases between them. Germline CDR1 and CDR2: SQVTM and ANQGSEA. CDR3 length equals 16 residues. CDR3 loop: CSVEALGGAAGGEAFF. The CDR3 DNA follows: TGCAGCGTTGAAGCCCTGGGAGGGGCAGCTGGGGGTGAAGCTTTCTTT.

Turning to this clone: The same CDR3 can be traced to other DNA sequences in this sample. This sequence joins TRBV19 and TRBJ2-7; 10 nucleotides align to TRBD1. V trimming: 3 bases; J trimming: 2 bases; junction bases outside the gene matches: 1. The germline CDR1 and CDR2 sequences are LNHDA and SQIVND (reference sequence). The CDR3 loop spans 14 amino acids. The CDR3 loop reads CASSIGTGAYEQYF. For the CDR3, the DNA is TGTGCCAGTAGTATTGGGACAGGGGCCTACGAGCAGTACTTC.

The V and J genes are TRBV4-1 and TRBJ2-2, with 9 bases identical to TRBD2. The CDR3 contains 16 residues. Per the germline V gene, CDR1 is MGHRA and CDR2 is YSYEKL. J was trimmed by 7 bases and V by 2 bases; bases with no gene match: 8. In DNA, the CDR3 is TGCGCCAGCAGCCAAAAAGCGGGGGGAGATCTCGGGGAGCTGTTTTTT. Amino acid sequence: CASSQKAGGDLGELFF.

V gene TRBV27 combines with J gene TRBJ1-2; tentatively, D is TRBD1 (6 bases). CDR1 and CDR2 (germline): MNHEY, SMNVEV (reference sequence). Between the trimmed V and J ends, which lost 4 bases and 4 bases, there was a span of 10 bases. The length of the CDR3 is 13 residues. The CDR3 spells CASSSSDSYGYTF. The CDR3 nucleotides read TGTGCCAGCAGTTCCTCGGACAGCTATGGCTACACCTTC.

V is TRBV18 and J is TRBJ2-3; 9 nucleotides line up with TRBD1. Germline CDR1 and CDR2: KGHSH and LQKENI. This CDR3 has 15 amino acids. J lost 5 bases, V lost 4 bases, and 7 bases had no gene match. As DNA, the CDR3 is TGTGCCAGCTCACGCCGGGACAGGGAGGGAGATACGCAGTATTTT. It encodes CASSRRDREGDTQYF. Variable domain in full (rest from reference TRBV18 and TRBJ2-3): NAGVMQNPRHLVRRRGQEARLRCSPMKGHSHVYWYRQLPEEGLKFMVYLQKENIIDESGMPKERFSAEFPKEGPSILRIQQVVRGDSAAYFCASSRRDREGDTQYFGPGTRLTVL.

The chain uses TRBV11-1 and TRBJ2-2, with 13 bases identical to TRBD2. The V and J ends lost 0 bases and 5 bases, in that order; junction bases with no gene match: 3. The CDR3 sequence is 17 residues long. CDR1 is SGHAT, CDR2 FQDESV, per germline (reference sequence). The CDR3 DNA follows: TGTGCCAGCAGCTTAGCAGGGACTAGCGGGGTGACCGGGGAGCTGTTTTTT. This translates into CASSLAGTSGVTGELFF.

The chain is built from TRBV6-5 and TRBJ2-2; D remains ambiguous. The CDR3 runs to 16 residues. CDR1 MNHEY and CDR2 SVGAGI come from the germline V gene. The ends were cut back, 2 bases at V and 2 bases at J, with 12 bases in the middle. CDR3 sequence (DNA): TGTGCCAGCAGTTACGCCAGGAATTTAAACACCGGGGAGCTGTTTTTT. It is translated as CASSYARNLNTGELFF.

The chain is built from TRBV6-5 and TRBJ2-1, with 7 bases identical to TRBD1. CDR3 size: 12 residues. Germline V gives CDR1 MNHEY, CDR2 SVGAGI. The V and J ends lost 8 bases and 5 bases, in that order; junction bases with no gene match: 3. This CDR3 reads CASQTGHNEQFF. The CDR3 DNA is TGTGCCAGCCAGACAGGGCACAATGAGCAGTTCTTC.

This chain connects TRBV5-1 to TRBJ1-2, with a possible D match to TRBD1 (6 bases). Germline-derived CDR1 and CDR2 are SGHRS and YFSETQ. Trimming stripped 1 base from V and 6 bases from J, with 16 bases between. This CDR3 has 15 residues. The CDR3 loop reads CASSLWGRERDGYTF. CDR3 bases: TGCGCCAGCAGCTTGTGGGGGCGCGAGAGGGATGGCTACACCTTC.

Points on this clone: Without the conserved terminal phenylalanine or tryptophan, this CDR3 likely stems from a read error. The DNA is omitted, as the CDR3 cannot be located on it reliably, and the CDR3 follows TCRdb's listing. The CDR3 protein is CASRWRERPKTPI. J is TRBJ2-7 and V is TRBV21-1; the table's D call, TRBD2, has no DNA check behind it. TRBV21-1 is recorded as a pseudogene. The CDR3 numbers 13 amino acids, ends counted.

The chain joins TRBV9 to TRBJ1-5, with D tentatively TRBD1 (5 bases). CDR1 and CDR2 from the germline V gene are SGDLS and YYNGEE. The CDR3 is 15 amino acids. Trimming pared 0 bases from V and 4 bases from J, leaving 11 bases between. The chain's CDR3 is CASSVDGTGNQPQHF. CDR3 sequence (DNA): TGTGCCAGCAGCGTAGATGGGACTGGTAATCAGCCCCAGCATTTT.

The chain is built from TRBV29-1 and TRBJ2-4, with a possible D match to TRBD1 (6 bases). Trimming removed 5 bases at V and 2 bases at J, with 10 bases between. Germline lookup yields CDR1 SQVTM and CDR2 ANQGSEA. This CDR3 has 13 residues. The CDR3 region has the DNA TGCAGCGTTCTCGGACAGCCCAAAAACATTCAGTACTTC. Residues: CSVLGQPKNIQYF.

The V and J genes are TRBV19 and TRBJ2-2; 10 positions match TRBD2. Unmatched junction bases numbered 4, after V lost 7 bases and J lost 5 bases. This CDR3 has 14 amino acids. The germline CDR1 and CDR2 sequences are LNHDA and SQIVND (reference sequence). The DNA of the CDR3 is TGTGCCAGTAAACTAGCGGGAAGAACCGGGGAGCTGTTTTTT. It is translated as CASKLAGRTGELFF.

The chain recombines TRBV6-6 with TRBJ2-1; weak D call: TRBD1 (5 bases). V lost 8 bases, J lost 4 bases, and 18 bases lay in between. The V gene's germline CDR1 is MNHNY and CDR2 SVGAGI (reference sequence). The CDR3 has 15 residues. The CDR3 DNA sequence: TGTGCCAGCTGCCCTATACAAAGACAGTACAATGAGCAGTTCTTC. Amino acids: CASCPIQRQYNEQFF.

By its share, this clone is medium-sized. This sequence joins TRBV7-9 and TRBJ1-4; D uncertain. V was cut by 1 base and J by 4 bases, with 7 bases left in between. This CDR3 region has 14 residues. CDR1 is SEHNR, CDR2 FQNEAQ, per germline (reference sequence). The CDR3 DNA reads TGTGCCAGCAGCTTAGTCGGTGTTAATGAAAAACTGTTTTTT. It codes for CASSLVGVNEKLFF.